Listed below are T cell receptor beta chains from one sample, sequenced in a study of T cell responses to AZD1222 COVID-19 vaccine. Measured with immunoSEQ multiplex PCR; TCRdb has only the in-frame clones, and not every one. The data show hundreds of thousands of clones, approximately 94% seen once. Material: peripheral blood, obtained 28 days after the second AZD1222 dose. The receptor set was obtained from an adult who received the AZD1222 COVID-19 vaccine. Each CDR3 is given with its conserved first and last residue. A D gene is named only where the DNA matches it firmly. Clone size is stated in some rows and not others, as once, few, many or a class when expanded.

V gene,J gene,clone size,D gene,CDR3 protein,CDR3 DNA
TRBV5-6,TRBJ2-1,.,.,CASSLGRAGQQFF,TGTGCCAGCAGCTTGGGGCGGGCTGGGCAGCAGTTCTTC
TRBV4-1,TRBJ2-7,.,TRBD2,CASSWGLAGDTSYEQYF,TGCGCCAGCAGCTGGGGACTAGCGGGAGACACCAGCTACGAGCAGTACTTC
TRBV12-3/TRBV12-4,TRBJ2-1,.,TRBD2,CASRGGSSDEQFF,TGTGCCAGCAGGGGCGGGAGCAGCGATGAGCAGTTCTTC
TRBV29-1,TRBJ1-1,once,.,CSVEGTPMNTEAFF,TGCAGCGTTGAAGGCACTCCCATGAACACTGAAGCTTTCTTT
TRBV9,TRBJ1-6,.,.,CASSVDFGNSPLHF,TGTGCCAGCAGCGTAGACTTCGGGAATTCACCCCTCCACTTT
TRBV29-1,TRBJ2-7,.,.,CSVSQQGPGDEQYF,TGCAGCGTTAGCCAACAGGGACCAGGGGACGAGCAGTACTTC
TRBV7-2,TRBJ2-1,.,.,CASSWGPYNEQFF,TGTGCCAGCAGCTGGGGCCCCTACAATGAGCAGTTCTTC
TRBV5-8,TRBJ2-7,.,.,CASSFPGRGYEQYF,TGTGCCAGCAGCTTTCCGGGACGGGGCTACGAGCAGTACTTC
TRBV30,TRBJ1-4,.,TRBD1,CASSTGSHEKLFF,TGTGCCTCGTCGACAGGGAGTCATGAAAAACTGTTTTTT
TRBV15,TRBJ1-4,.,.,CATSRGPGSEKLFF,TGTGCCACCAGCAGGGGCCCCGGCTCTGAAAAACTGTTTTTT
TRBV25-1,TRBJ1-2,.,.,CASGGPLSNYGYTF,TGTGCCAGCGGGGGTCCACTTTCTAACTATGGCTACACCTTC
TRBV3-1/TRBV3-2,TRBJ1-1,.,.,CASSHRTGYEAFF,TGTGCCAGCAGCCATCGCACAGGCTATGAAGCTTTCTTT
TRBV5-6,TRBJ1-5,.,.,CASSFRDNQPQHF,TGTGCCAGCAGCTTCCGGGATAATCAGCCCCAGCATTTT
TRBV5-1,TRBJ1-1,.,.,CASSSQANTEAFF,TGCGCCAGCAGCTCTCAGGCGAACACTGAAGCTTTCTTT
TRBV5-4,TRBJ2-3,.,TRBD1,CARWGTGNRTDTQYF,TGTGCCAGGTGGGGGACAGGGAATCGCACAGATACGCAGTATTTT
TRBV2,TRBJ1-1,.,TRBD1,CASSEAFGTGEAFF,TGTGCCAGCAGTGAAGCGTTTGGGACAGGCGAAGCTTTCTTT
TRBV5-4,TRBJ2-2,.,TRBD2,CASSWSGGANTGELFF,TGTGCCAGCAGCTGGTCGGGGGGGGCGAACACCGGGGAGCTGTTTTTT
TRBV7-3,TRBJ2-3,.,.,CASSSKGVSTDTQYF,TGTGCCAGCAGCTCTAAGGGGGTTAGCACAGATACGCAGTATTTT
TRBV3-1/TRBV3-2,TRBJ2-7,.,.,CASSPTGQGEQYF,TGTGCCAGCAGCCCCACGGGCCAAGGCGAGCAGTACTTC
TRBV2,TRBJ1-1,.,.,CASSDKWNTEAFF,TGTGCCAGCAGTGATAAGTGGAACACTGAAGCTTTCTTT
TRBV28,TRBJ2-2,.,.,CASSSPGGGGFGGELFF,TGTGCCAGCAGTTCCCCAGGGGGAGGGGGCTTCGGCGGGGAGCTGTTTTTT
TRBV2,TRBJ2-3,.,.,CASQLIQGGSGTDTQYF,TGTGCCAGCCAACTAATTCAGGGGGGGAGCGGCACAGATACGCAGTATTTT
TRBV10-3,TRBJ2-1,once,TRBD2,CAISSGTSGYNEQFF,TGTGCCATCAGCAGCGGGACTAGCGGTTACAATGAGCAGTTCTTC
TRBV28,TRBJ1-3,.,TRBD1,CASSFRTGRPSGNTIYF,TGTGCCAGCAGTTTTCGGACAGGGCGCCCTTCTGGAAACACCATATATTTT
TRBV20-1,TRBJ1-1,.,.,CSAQTGDEAFF,TGCAGTGCTCAAACAGGCGACGAAGCTTTCTTT
TRBV3-1/TRBV3-2,TRBJ2-1,.,TRBD2,CASSQERERDANEQFF,TGTGCCAGCAGCCAAGAAAGGGAGCGGGACGCCAATGAGCAGTTCTTC
TRBV28,TRBJ1-4,.,.,CASSLNGRGEKLFF,TGTGCCAGCAGTTTAAATGGACGTGGTGAAAAACTGTTTTTT
TRBV4-3,TRBJ1-4,.,.,CASSQANRGLREKLFF,TGCGCCAGCAGCCAGGCAAACCGGGGGTTGCGGGAAAAACTGTTTTTT
TRBV5-1,TRBJ1-5,.,TRBD1,CASSLGGQGGQPQHF,TGCGCCAGCAGCTTGGGCGGACAGGGCGGTCAGCCCCAGCATTTT
TRBV7-9,TRBJ1-5,.,.,CASSRGELRNQPQHF,TGTGCCAGCAGCCGCGGCGAACTCCGCAATCAGCCCCAGCATTTT
TRBV28,TRBJ1-2,once,.,CASSLETRGYTF,TGTGCCAGCAGTTTAGAAACTAGGGGCTACACCTTC
TRBV19,TRBJ1-6,.,TRBD1,CASRRDRGNSPLHF,TGTGCCAGTCGAAGAGACAGGGGAAATTCACCCCTCCACTTT
TRBV28,TRBJ1-4,.,.,CASSSERKEKLFF,TGTGCCAGCAGTTCGGAGCGAAAGGAAAAACTGTTTTTT
TRBV7-3,TRBJ2-3,.,TRBD1,CASSLDRDADTQYF,TGTGCCAGCAGCTTAGACAGGGACGCAGATACGCAGTATTTT
TRBV6-2/TRBV6-3,TRBJ1-5,.,.,CASSYDSNQPQHF,TGTGCCAGCAGTTACGATAGCAATCAGCCCCAGCATTTT
TRBV10-3,TRBJ1-5,.,.,CAIRSTGLHQPQHF,TGTGCCATCAGGAGCACAGGGCTCCATCAGCCCCAGCATTTT
TRBV29-1,TRBJ2-1,.,TRBD1,CSVEEVGQTYNEQFF,TGCAGCGTTGAAGAGGTGGGACAGACCTACAATGAGCAGTTCTTC
TRBV20-1,TRBJ2-7,.,TRBD1,CSASRGQAADYEQYF,TGCAGTGCTAGTAGGGGACAGGCCGCTGACTACGAGCAGTACTTC
TRBV7-9,TRBJ1-1,.,.,CASSLGETEAFF,TGTGCCAGCAGCTTAGGAGAGACTGAAGCTTTCTTT
TRBV12-3/TRBV12-4,TRBJ1-5,.,.,CASKFQGTQPQHF,TGTGCCAGCAAATTCCAGGGGACTCAGCCCCAGCATTTT